Listed below are T cell receptor beta chains from one sample, sequenced in a study of T cell responses to AZD1222 COVID-19 vaccine. The assay was immunoSEQ multiplex PCR, and TCRdb's table has in-frame clones only and misses some. The repertoire holds about 120,000 clones, with around 90% as singletons. Sequences were derived from peripheral blood, sampled 28 days after the second dose of the MenACWY control vaccine. These receptors originate from an adult who received the MenACWY meningococcal vaccine as a control. The CDR3 runs from the conserved cysteine through the conserved F or W. The order of the fields is J gene, D gene, V gene, clone size, CDR3 protein. A D gene is named only where the DNA matches it firmly. Some rows have no size entry. The others give once, few or many, or a class for an expanded clone.

TRBJ2-3 NA TRBV9 NA CASSGHPRSVSPDTQYF
TRBJ2-3 TRBD1 TRBV4-1 NA CASSQDSPGQSFQDTQYF
TRBJ1-2 NA TRBV6-6 once CASSYAEGSNGYTF
TRBJ2-7 NA TRBV14 NA CASSQDQSSYEQYF
TRBJ1-3 TRBD1 TRBV28 NA CASRGQGAGNTIYF
TRBJ2-1 TRBD2 TRBV5-8 NA CASSHSGLGYNEQFF
TRBJ1-1 TRBD1 TRBV18 once CASSSTGKYTEAFF
TRBJ2-1 NA TRBV19 NA CASSIWGDNEQFF
TRBJ2-3 NA TRBV4-2 NA CASSPKTNPDTQYF
TRBJ2-1 TRBD2 TRBV7-2 NA CASSEPGLAGAEQFF
TRBJ2-3 TRBD1 TRBV28 once CASSPPGQGAITDTQYF
TRBJ2-3 TRBD1 TRBV28 NA CASSPGTGSSTDTQYF
TRBJ2-5 TRBD1 TRBV5-1 NA CASSWLTGAPQETQYF
TRBJ2-1 TRBD2 TRBV28 NA CASSPTSGAAFEQFF
TRBJ1-5 TRBD1 TRBV7-9 NA CASSRGLSGQGRVQPQHF
TRBJ2-1 NA TRBV3-1/TRBV3-2 NA CASSQGYVASLFHEQFF
TRBJ1-6 TRBD1 TRBV28 once CASSFGWDSNSPLHF
TRBJ2-2 NA TRBV5-6 NA CASSLRGSPGELFF
TRBJ2-3 NA TRBV4-2 NA CASSQVASSTDTQYF
TRBJ1-4 NA TRBV5-1 NA CASSDQGWEKLFF
TRBJ2-1 TRBD1 TRBV3-1/TRBV3-2 NA CASSQGTGPYNEQFF
TRBJ1-1 NA TRBV28 NA CASSKLTEAFF
TRBJ2-1 NA TRBV2 few CASLDRDGGNNEQFF
TRBJ2-1 NA TRBV28 NA CASSLWGGGGTLSSYNEQFF
TRBJ2-5 TRBD2 TRBV4-2 few CASSQDTSGGAETQYF
TRBJ1-2 NA TRBV2 NA CASSGNYGYTF
TRBJ2-7 TRBD2 TRBV30 NA CAWRDRLAGGYEQYF
TRBJ1-2 TRBD1 TRBV11-2 NA CASSHTGQGPGYTF
TRBJ1-4 TRBD1 TRBV6-5 NA CASTQGVGSNEKLFF
TRBJ2-2 NA TRBV3-1/TRBV3-2 NA CASSQAGSTGELFF